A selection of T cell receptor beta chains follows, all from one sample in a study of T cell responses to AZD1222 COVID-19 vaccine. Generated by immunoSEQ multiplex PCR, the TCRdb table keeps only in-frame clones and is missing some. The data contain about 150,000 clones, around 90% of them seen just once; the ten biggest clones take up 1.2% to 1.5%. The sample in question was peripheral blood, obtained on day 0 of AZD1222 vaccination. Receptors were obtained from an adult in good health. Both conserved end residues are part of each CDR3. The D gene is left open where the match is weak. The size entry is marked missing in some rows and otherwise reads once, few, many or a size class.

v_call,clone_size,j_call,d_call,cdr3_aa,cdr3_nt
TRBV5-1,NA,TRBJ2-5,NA,CASSLRQGGRETQYF,TGCGCCAGCAGCCTCCGGCAGGGGGGTCGAGAGACCCAGTACTTC
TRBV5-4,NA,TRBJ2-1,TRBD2,CASSLTSGGYNEQFF,TGTGCCAGCAGCCTTACTAGCGGGGGGTACAATGAGCAGTTCTTC
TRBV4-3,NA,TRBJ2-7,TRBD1,CASSQEPGTGGYEQYF,TGCGCCAGCAGCCAAGAGCCCGGGACAGGGGGCTACGAGCAGTACTTC
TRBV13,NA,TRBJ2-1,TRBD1,CASSTAGTGIDEQFF,TGTGCCAGCAGTACCGCCGGGACAGGGATCGATGAGCAGTTCTTC
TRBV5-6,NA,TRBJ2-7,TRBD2,CASSLGLAGGPPYEQYF,TGTGCCAGCAGCTTGGGACTAGCGGGAGGGCCGCCCTACGAGCAGTACTTC
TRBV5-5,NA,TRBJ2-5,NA,CASSLGEARETQYF,TGTGCCAGCAGCTTGGGGGAGGCAAGAGAGACCCAGTACTTC
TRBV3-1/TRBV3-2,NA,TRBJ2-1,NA,CASSQDPTYNEQFF,TGTGCCAGCAGCCAAGACCCGACCTACAATGAGCAGTTCTTC
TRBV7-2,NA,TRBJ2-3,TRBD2,CASSSSGSPWDTQYF,TGTGCCAGCAGTTCTAGCGGGAGCCCCTGGGATACGCAGTATTTT
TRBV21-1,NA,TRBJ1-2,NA,CASSIPPALLNYGYTF,TGTGCCAGCAGCATCCCTCCGGCTCTACTTAACTATGGCTACACCTTC
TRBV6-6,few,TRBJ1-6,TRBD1,CASSRQGYNSPLHF,TGTGCCAGCAGTCGACAGGGTTATAATTCACCCCTCCACTTT
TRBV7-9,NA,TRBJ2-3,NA,CASSRLAEDTQYF,TGTGCCAGCAGCAGGTTAGCGGAAGATACGCAGTATTTT
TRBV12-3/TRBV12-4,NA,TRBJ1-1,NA,CASSLKTEAFF,TGTGCCAGCAGTTTGAAGACTGAAGCTTTCTTT
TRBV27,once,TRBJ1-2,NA,CASSLVGGNYGYTF,TGTGCCAGCAGTTTAGTGGGGGGGAACTATGGCTACACCTTC
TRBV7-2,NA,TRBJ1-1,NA,CASSLEFFMNTEAFF,TGTGCCAGCAGCTTAGAGTTCTTTATGAACACTGAAGCTTTCTTT
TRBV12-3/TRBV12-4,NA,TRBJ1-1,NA,CASSFFRGTEAFF,TGTGCCAGCAGTTTCTTCCGGGGCACTGAAGCTTTCTTT
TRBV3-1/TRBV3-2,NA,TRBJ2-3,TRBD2,CASSLWSGGNTQYF,TGTGCCAGCAGCCTCTGGAGCGGGGGAAATACGCAGTATTTT